Here is one T cell receptor beta chain with its context. Its antigen is unidentified. This sample was included in a study of T cells expressing NK-cell markers. Whole-study findings and limits: In a handful of donors, dominant clonotypes made up roughly 28.3-65% of CD3+CD56-NKG2C+ cells. Each of 6 or 7 donors carried dominant NKG2C+ clonotypes accounting for about 1.0-7.0% of CD8+ T cells.

With the 5' RACE reads reprocessed, TCRdb shows one record per CDR3 protein and no DNA. Its table lists 250,000 or so distinct CDR3 sequences. CDR1 LNHDA and CDR2 SQIVND come from the germline V gene (reference sequence). CDR3 length: 14 amino acids. This sequence originates from a woman between 18 and 69 years old in good health. J is TRBJ2-5 and V is TRBV19; TCRdb's D call, TRBD1, is unchecked because there is no DNA. Sequencing input: blood T cells: a sorted CD56 or NKG2C T cell subset, CD4+ or CD8+ T cells, or bulk PBMC T cells (not recorded which). The CDR3: CASSIVLRAETQYF.